This TCR beta chain was recorded in a study of T cells in Graves' hyperthyroidism and ophthalmopathy. Study-wide results and limits: Ophthalmopathy could be told apart from stable hyperthyroidism with a 13 V-J model. Most expanded thyroid clonotypes above 0.001 also appeared in blood.

From RNA transcripts, TCR beta CDR3 regions were amplified. HTBI primers were employed in a first-round RT-PCR of the TCR CDR3. TCRdb re-analysed the multiplex PCR reads in MiXCR, keeping a single row per CDR3 protein. The sample carries hundreds of thousands of distinct CDR3 sequences, 15% to 20% recorded once. The study left out patients who had uncontrolled infection, other autoimmune disease, pregnancy or lactation. At least ten counts were recorded for this clonotype. Its matching antigen is unknown. The source is a woman between 35 and 50 years old with Graves' ophthalmopathy. What was sequenced was blood.

For the CDR3, the DNA is TGTGCCAGCAGCTTAGAAGTCGGCAGGGGGAATTCACCCCTCCACTTT. It specifies CASSLEVGRGNSPLHF. The chain joins TRBV7-2 to TRBJ1-6, with 7 bases aligning to TRBD1. V was pared by 1 base and J by 7 bases, with 7 bases of the junction left unmatched. The length of the CDR3 is 16 residues. Germline CDR1 reads SGHTA; CDR2 reads FQGNSA.